This TCR beta chain derives from a study of identical twins. V lost 0 bases to trimming and J lost 1 base, with 15 bases between them. The CDR3 has 17 amino acids. Looked up from germline, CDR1 is LNHNV and CDR2 is YYDKDF (reference sequence). TCRdb fed the 5' RACE reads into MiXCR, producing one record per CDR3 protein. The sample lists hundreds of thousands of distinct CDR3 sequences, approximately 13% occurring once. These same records also appear under a second study, on yellow fever vaccine responses in identical twins.

The chain employs TRBV15 and TRBJ1-2, with a tentative D call TRBD1 (6 bases). The clonotype was recovered from a young woman in good health. Specimen: PBMCs. This CDR3 reads CATSRDPTGTFNYGYTF. CDR3 coding DNA: TGTGCCACCAGCAGAGATCCTACAGGGACTTTTAACTATGGCTACACCTTC.